One TCR beta chain is described in this entry. No antigen is known for it. These data originate in a study of cytomegalovirus exposure and HLA in healthy donors. Overall study findings and caveats: Immune exposure was documented only through CMV serostatus. Later on, an analysis showed TCR association rates differing by HLA locus, with DRB1 the most and HLA-C the fewest.

Germline trimming cut 4 bases from V and 0 bases from J; bases unmatched to any gene: 5. Germline lookup yields CDR1 SGHNT and CDR2 YENEEA. This CDR3 contains 15 residues. Vbeta (60) and Jbeta (13) primers were used in the PCR. In the authors' workflow: The count from a later analysis was tens of millions of unique TCR beta chains, approximately 9.9 million of them shared. Clones were sequenced by immunoSEQ multiplex PCR, and TCRdb holds only the in-frame ones, with some missing. V and J calls and clone size follow that table, whereas D and trimming were derived from the DNA. The profile shows about 98,000 clones, over 80% of them singletons. At the time of sampling, donors were nominally healthy, though unrecorded immune exposures were likely.

The sample was PBMCs. The clonotype was recovered from a man in his forties or fifties in good health and CMV-seronegative. The chain combines TRBV11-3 with TRBJ1-1; 7 bases agree with TRBD1. CDR3 bases: TGTGCCAGCAGCTCTCGGACAGGCATGAACACTGAAGCTTTCTTT. Translated: CASSSRTGMNTEAFF.